Following are 10 T cell receptor beta chains from one sample sequenced in a study of blood T cell repertoires in COVID-19. Only in-frame clones appear in the TCRdb table, and some are missing; sequencing was by immunoSEQ multiplex PCR. Here the sample spans 350,000 to 450,000 clones, roughly 80% being singletons. The specimen was PBMCs or T cells enriched from blood (not recorded which). These receptors were obtained from a woman in her fifties or sixties who had recovered from COVID-19.

The genes are TRBV30 and TRBJ1-2; no reliable D call. The CDR3 covers 11 residues. The germline V gene encodes CDR1 GTSNPN and CDR2 SVGIG (reference sequence). Trimming cost V 0 bases and J 8 bases, with 7 bases left between them. This CDR3 is CAWSVQLGYTF. The CDR3 nucleotides read TGTGCCTGGAGTGTACAATTGGGCTACACCTTC.

J is TRBJ2-7 and V is TRBV4-3, with 7 bases identical to TRBD1. Per the germline V gene, CDR1 is LGHNA and CDR2 is YSLEER. The CDR3 covers 16 residues. The junction had 5 bases not matched to a gene; V was cut back by 0 bases and J by 0 bases. DNA for the CDR3: TGCGCCAGCAGCCAAGATCCCGCAGGGGGCTCCTACGAGCAGTACTTC. Residues: CASSQDPAGGSYEQYF.

This chain joins TRBV20-1 and TRBJ1-3, with D hard to call. Germline V gene lookup returns CDR1 DFQATT and CDR2 SNEGSKA (reference sequence). V dropped 5 bases and J dropped 14 bases, with 16 bases sitting between them. The CDR3 contains 11 residues. CDR3: CSAHLLSELYF. As DNA, the CDR3 is TGCAGTGCTCACCTCTTAAGCGAACTATATTTT.

The chain links TRBV7-9 to TRBJ1-1, with 8 bases identical to TRBD1. The CDR3 covers 15 residues. Germline CDR1 and CDR2: SEHNR and FQNEAQ (reference sequence). Trimming removed 5 bases from V and 5 bases from J; junction bases left unmatched: 10. CDR3 in DNA: TGTGCCAGCAGCCGTCAGGGGGCGGTAGGAACTGAAGCTTTCTTT. Amino acid sequence: CASSRQGAVGTEAFF.

The V and J genes are TRBV18 and TRBJ2-3, with 9 bases matching TRBD2. The CDR3 sequence is 13 residues long. V lost 3 bases and J lost 9; bases outside the gene matches: 4. Germline-derived CDR1 and CDR2 are KGHSH and LQKENI. The CDR3 sequence is CASSPQTSGTQYF. The CDR3 nucleotides read TGTGCCAGCTCACCGCAAACTAGCGGGACGCAGTATTTT.

This clone was seen once. This chain joins TRBV27 and TRBJ2-2; the D is unclear. Germline CDR1 MNHEY, CDR2 SMNVEV (reference sequence). The V and J ends lost 8 bases and 7 bases respectively, with 11 bases between them. The CDR3 loop spans 12 amino acids. CDR3 amino acids: CASSSVGGELFF. The CDR3 region has the DNA TGTGCCAGCTCTTCGGTTGGCGGGGAGCTGTTTTTT.

V usage is TRBV6-5 and J usage is TRBJ1-3, with unresolved D. This CDR3 contains 12 residues. CDR1 MNHEY and CDR2 SVGAGI come from the germline V gene. The germline V and J ends were trimmed by 8 bases and 0 bases, with 5 bases remaining between them. CDR3: CASYSSGNTIYF. DNA for the CDR3: TGTGCCAGCTACAGCTCTGGAAACACCATATATTTT.

The chain links TRBV7-2 to TRBJ1-2, with a possible D match to TRBD1 (6 bases). The CDR3 runs 13 residues. CDR1 is SGHTA and CDR2 is FQGNSA in the germline V gene. The V end lost 2 bases, the J end lost 11 bases, and 15 bases lay between the germline ends. The CDR3 DNA is TGTGCCAGCAGCTTAAAAACAGGGTCCGAATACACCTTC. This sequence encodes CASSLKTGSEYTF. The whole variable domain, remainder taken from reference TRBV7-2 and TRBJ1-2, is GAGVSQSPSNKVTEKGKDVELRCDPISGHTALYWYRQSLGQGLEFLIYFQGNSAPDKSGLPSDRFSAERTGGSVSTLTIQRTQQEDSAVYLCASSLKTGSEYTFGSGTRLTVV.

V is TRBV5-6 and J is TRBJ1-1; maybe TRBD1 (5 bases). Deletions cut 2 bases from V and 4 bases from J, with 15 bases between. This CDR3 has 15 amino acids. Germline-derived CDR1 and CDR2 are SGHDT and YYEEEE. This CDR3 reads CASSFPGGVLTEAFF. The CDR3 region has the DNA TGTGCCAGCAGCTTCCCGGGGGGAGTCCTCACTGAAGCTTTCTTT.

V gene TRBV7-8 combines with J gene TRBJ1-1; a weak D match, TRBD1 (6 bases). The CDR3 is 14 residues long. The V gene's germline CDR1 is SGHVS and CDR2 FQNEAQ. The V end lost 5 bases, the J end lost 5 bases, and 15 bases lay between the germline ends. The chain's CDR3 is CASSQGNRETEAFF. In DNA, the CDR3 is TGTGCCAGCAGCCAGGGGAACAGAGAAACTGAAGCTTTCTTT.